The 8 T cell receptor beta chains reported below all come from one sample, sequenced in a study of OX40 agonist ivuxolimab in advanced cancers. Receptor amplification or capture employed the immunoSEQ multiplex PCR assay. Not all clones reach the TCRdb copy of this immuneACCESS table, which keeps in-frame sequences only. Checked studies attribute under half of the gap to unresolved V genes and leave the rest unexplained. The table for this sample lists some 100,000 clones; 80% to 90% of them were counted only once. 0.95% to 1.3% of the sample lies in the top ten. This sample comprised CD4+ or CD8+ T cells sorted from blood, obtained in a trial of the OX40 agonist ivuxolimab. These TCRs come from an adult with an advanced solid tumor such as melanoma, head and neck, liver or kidney cancer.

The rearrangement uses TRBV9 and TRBJ2-7, with TRBD2 matching over 12 bases. This CDR3 region has 15 residues. Germline assignment: CDR1 SGDLS and CDR2 YYNGEE. V lost 4 bases to trimming and J lost 4 bases; unmatched junction nucleotides: 6. CDR3 in DNA: TGTGCCAGCAGCTCCTCTAGCGGGGGGGCTTACGAGCAGTACTTC. This codes for CASSSSSGGAYEQYF. Drawing the rest from reference TRBV9 and TRBJ2-7, the complete variable domain is DSGVTQTPKHLITATGQRVTLRCSPRSGDLSVYWYQQSLDQGLQFLIQYYNGEERAKGNILERFSAQQFPDLHSELNLSSLELGDSALYFCASSSSSGGAYEQYFGPGTRLTVT.

The chain employs TRBV6-6 and TRBJ1-4, with a weak D call TRBD1 (6 bases). The CDR3 has 16 amino acids. Deletions cut 4 bases from V and 1 base from J, with 13 bases between. CDR1 and CDR2 (germline): MNHNY, SVGAGI (reference sequence). The CDR3 sequence: CASSSDPGQTNEKLFF. The DNA of the CDR3 is TGTGCCAGCAGTTCCGATCCGGGACAAACTAATGAAAAACTGTTTTTT.

The V gene is TRBV6-6, the J gene TRBJ1-1; D remains unclear. Trimming took off 7 bases at V and 4 bases at J, with 7 bases between the two ends. The germline V gene has CDR1 MNHNY and CDR2 SVGAGI (reference sequence). CDR3 length: 11 amino acids. CDR3 DNA sequence: TGTGCCAGCACCCGTGGCACTGAAGCTTTCTTT. It yields the protein CASTRGTEAFF.

V usage is TRBV2 and J usage is TRBJ2-5, with 11 bases fitting TRBD1. The CDR3 has 17 residues. The germline gives CDR1 SNHLY, CDR2 FYNNEI. V gave up 8 bases and J gave up 2 bases; unmatched junction bases: 13. The CDR3 here is CASERGTGGRAQETQYF. The CDR3 nucleotides are TGTGCCAGCGAACGAGGGACAGGGGGACGGGCACAAGAGACCCAGTACTTC.

The chain carries TRBV28 and TRBJ2-7, with 8 bases fitting TRBD1. J gave up 5 bases and V 6 bases, and 6 bases lay outside the gene matches. The CDR3 runs to 13 residues. The V gene's germline CDR1 is MDHEN and CDR2 SYDVKM. The CDR3 nucleotides read TGTGCCAGCAGCCGGACAGGGTTGGACGAGCAGTACGTC. Protein: CASSRTGLDEQYV.

This clone is a singleton in its sample. V gene TRBV14 combines with J gene TRBJ1-1; TRBD1 aligns across 7 bases. V was clipped by 9 bases and J by 4 bases; unmatched bases: 14. Germline V gene lookup returns CDR1 SGHDN and CDR2 FVKESK. This CDR3 is 15 amino acids long. CDR3 protein: CARGRRESGGTEAFF. The CDR3 coding sequence is TGTGCCAGAGGCCGTAGGGAATCAGGGGGCACTGAAGCTTTCTTT. Full variable domain (outside the CDR3, taken from reference TRBV14 and TRBJ1-1): EAGVTQFPSHSVIEKGQTVTLRCDPISGHDNLYWYRRVMGKEIKFLLHFVKESKQDESGMPNNRFLAERTGGTYSTLKVQPAELEDSGVYFCARGRRESGGTEAFFGQGTRLTVV.

This clone was seen a few times. The J gene is TRBJ1-1, the V gene TRBV27; TRBD1 is a possible D gene (5 bases). The ends were cut back, 2 bases at V and 1 base at J, with 17 bases in the middle. CDR1 MNHEY and CDR2 SMNVEV come from the germline V gene (reference sequence). The CDR3 consists of 17 residues. Here the CDR3 reads CASSLVVGGATNTEAFF. DNA of the CDR3: TGTGCCAGCAGTTTAGTAGTGGGAGGGGCTACGAACACTGAAGCTTTCTTT.

The chain couples TRBV5-1 to TRBJ2-3; D is unclear. Trimming pared 6 bases from V and 2 bases from J, leaving 19 bases between. Germline V lookup: CDR1 SGHRS, CDR2 YFSETQ. This CDR3 is built from 16 residues. The CDR3 here is CASTPGLRPNTDTQYF. The CDR3 DNA follows: TGCGCCAGCACCCCGGGTCTTAGGCCTAACACAGATACGCAGTATTTT.